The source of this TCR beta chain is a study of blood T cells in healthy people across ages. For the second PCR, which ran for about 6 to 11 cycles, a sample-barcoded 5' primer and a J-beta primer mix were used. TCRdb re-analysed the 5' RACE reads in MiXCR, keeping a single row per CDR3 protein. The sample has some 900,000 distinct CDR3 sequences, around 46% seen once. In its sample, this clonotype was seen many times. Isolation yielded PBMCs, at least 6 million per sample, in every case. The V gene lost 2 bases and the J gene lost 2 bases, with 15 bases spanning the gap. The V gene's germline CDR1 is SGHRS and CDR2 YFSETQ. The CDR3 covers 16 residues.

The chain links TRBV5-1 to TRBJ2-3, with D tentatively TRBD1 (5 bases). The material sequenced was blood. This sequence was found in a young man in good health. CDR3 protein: CASSLGYQGDTDTQYF. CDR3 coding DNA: TGCGCCAGCAGCTTAGGATATCAGGGCGACACAGATACGCAGTATTTT.